The sequence of this TCR beta chain was determined in a study of T-cell reconstitution after alpha-beta-depleted transplantation in children. Unique molecular identifiers were incorporated into the prepared TCRbeta library. Using its own MiXCR run on the PCR reads, TCRdb lists one record per CDR3 protein. In the table there are about 610,000 distinct CDR3 sequences, roughly a tenth of which are singletons. The table lists this clonotype with many counts. The CDR3 consists of 14 residues. The clonotype was recovered from a human donor who donated a stem cell graft to a child with acute myeloid leukemia. This sequence joins TRBV21-1 and TRBJ1-6. TRBV21-1 is tagged as a pseudogene. Sequencing was performed on PBMCs from the stem cell graft donor, taken from the stem cell graft. This CDR3 reads CANLVGREDSPLHF. CDR3 coding DNA: TGTGCCAACCTAGTCGGGAGGGAAGATTCACCCCTCCACTTT.